A selection of T cell receptor beta chains follows, all from one sample in a study of OX40 agonist ivuxolimab in advanced cancers. Only in-frame clones appear in the TCRdb table, and some are missing; sequencing was by immunoSEQ multiplex PCR. The sample contains 95,000 or so clones, about 85% of which appear only once. The sequences come from CD4+ or CD8+ T cells sorted from blood, collected in a trial of the OX40 agonist ivuxolimab. These receptors were taken from an adult with an advanced solid tumor such as melanoma, head and neck, liver or kidney cancer. Each CDR3 is given with its conserved first and last residue. Each record gives: D gene, clone size, V gene, J gene, CDR3 DNA, CDR3 protein. The D gene is left open where the match is weak. The listing skips clone size in some rows; elsewhere it reads once, few, many or a size class.

>-|-|TRBV19|TRBJ1-1
TGTGCCAGTAGTATATGGGGTACTGGCACTGAAGCTTTCTTT
CASSIWGTGTEAFF
>-|-|TRBV19|TRBJ1-4
TGTGCCAGTAGTGATGCCCCTGCGGTTTCTGAAAAACTGTTTTTT
CASSDAPAVSEKLFF
>-|few|TRBV7-2|TRBJ2-7
TGTGCCAGCAGCTTAATACAGGGTTTGAGCGAGCAGTACTTC
CASSLIQGLSEQYF
>-|few|TRBV2|TRBJ1-5
TGTGCCAGCAGTGTTGACAGAAATAGCAATCAGCCCCAGCATTTT
CASSVDRNSNQPQHF
>-|-|TRBV7-2|TRBJ2-1
TGTGCCAGCAGATTCCGGGACCCAAGCTACAATGAGCAGTTCTTC
CASRFRDPSYNEQFF
>-|-|TRBV6-5|TRBJ2-1
TGTGCCAGCAGTCTGGGAATTAACAATGAGCAGTTCTTC
CASSLGINNEQFF
>-|-|TRBV6-5|TRBJ2-7
TGTGCCAGCAGTAATCCCCGCACCTACGAGCAGTACTTC
CASSNPRTYEQYF
>TRBD2|-|TRBV9|TRBJ2-1
TGTGCCAGCAGCGTAGGACACTCTAGCGGGAGGGAGGATGAGCAGTTCTTC
CASSVGHSSGREDEQFF
>TRBD1|-|TRBV6-6|TRBJ2-1
TGTGCCAGCAGTCACACCGGGACAGACAATGAGCAGTTCTTC
CASSHTGTDNEQFF
>-|-|TRBV28|TRBJ2-7
TGTGCCAGCGGGCGCCACGAGCAGTACTTC
CASGRHEQYF
>-|-|TRBV18|TRBJ2-1
TGTGCCAGCTCACCACAGGGGAATGAGCAGTTCTTC
CASSPQGNEQFF
>TRBD2|-|TRBV9|TRBJ2-1
TGTGCCAGCAGCGGAGGACTAGCGGGAGATCATGATGAGCAGTTCTTC
CASSGGLAGDHDEQFF
>-|-|TRBV5-6|TRBJ2-3
TGTGCCAGCAGCTTGGTCCGACAGGTTAGCACAGATACGCAGTATTTT
CASSLVRQVSTDTQYF
>-|-|TRBV28|TRBJ1-1
TGTGCCAGCAGTTTCTCCAGGGGAGGAAACACTGAAGCTTTCTTT
CASSFSRGGNTEAFF
>-|-|TRBV18|TRBJ1-1
TGTGCCAGCCAACCGGGACTCCAGAACACTGAAGCTTTCTTT
CASQPGLQNTEAFF
>-|once|TRBV5-1|TRBJ1-5
TGCGCCAGCAGCTTGGAGGGCCTTGGAAAGCCCCAGCATTTT
CASSLEGLGKPQHF
>TRBD2|-|TRBV7-9|TRBJ2-4
TGTGCCAGCACCCCAAGGGCGGGGGGGATTCAGTACTTC
CASTPRAGGIQYF
>-|-|TRBV11-2|TRBJ2-2
TGTGCCAGCAGCTTAGCATTCTCCGGGGAGCTGTTTTTT
CASSLAFSGELFF
>-|-|TRBV28|TRBJ2-2
TGTGCCAGCAGTTTCCCTTGGGCGGGCCCGTCCACCGGGGAGCTGTTTTTT
CASSFPWAGPSTGELFF
>TRBD1|-|TRBV28|TRBJ1-4
TGTGCCAGCCAACAGGGGGGGAAAATTGAAAAACTGTTTTTT
CASQQGGKIEKLFF
>TRBD1|-|TRBV9|TRBJ1-2
TGTGCCAGCAGCGTAGGTCAAATCGGGACAGGTGACTATGGCTACACCTTC
CASSVGQIGTGDYGYTF
>-|-|TRBV28|TRBJ2-6
TGTGCCAGCAGTGGGCCGGGACGCGGGCTCTCTGGGGCCAACGTCCTGACTTTC
CASSGPGRGLSGANVLTF
>-|-|TRBV7-2|TRBJ1-5
TGTGCCAGCAGCTCTTCTCCGGCTGATCAGCCCCAGCATTTT
CASSSSPADQPQHF
>-|-|TRBV6-6|TRBJ1-5
TGTGCCAGCAGTTACCACGCGCGGACCAATCAGCCCCAGCATTTT
CASSYHARTNQPQHF
>-|-|TRBV20-1|TRBJ1-1
TGCAGTGCTACGCAGGGGTCCGAAGCTTTCTTT
CSATQGSEAFF
>-|-|TRBV7-9|TRBJ2-1
TGTGCCAGCAGCTTAGAACTAGAAGAGCAGTTCTTC
CASSLELEEQFF
>-|once|TRBV5-6|TRBJ2-1
TGTGCCAGCACCGACACGGTAGCGATCCGGTCCTACAATGAGCAGTTCTTC
CASTDTVAIRSYNEQFF
>-|once|TRBV6-5|TRBJ1-1
TGTGCCAGCAGTTACGAGGAGGATACTGAAGCTTTCTTT
CASSYEEDTEAFF
>-|few|TRBV5-4|TRBJ1-6
TGTGCCAGCAGCTTGGATCCGGGGGATAATTCACCCCTCCACTTT
CASSLDPGDNSPLHF
>-|few|TRBV2|TRBJ1-5
TGTGCCAGCAGTGGACAGGTCAATCAGCCCCAGCATTTT
CASSGQVNQPQHF
>-|-|TRBV4-1|TRBJ2-5
TGCGCCAGCAGCCAAGACCCCCCTAGCCCGGGACAGACCCAGTACTTC
CASSQDPPSPGQTQYF
>-|-|TRBV5-6|TRBJ1-1
TGTGCCAGCAGCCCAGAGACAGGCGCCATGAACACTGAAGCTTTCTTT
CASSPETGAMNTEAFF
>-|-|TRBV18|TRBJ2-5
TGTGCCAGCTCACCTCCGAAACCCCAAGAGACCCAGTACTTC
CASSPPKPQETQYF
>-|-|TRBV11-2|TRBJ1-1
TGTGCCAGCAGCTTAGAGACAAGCACTGAAGCTTTCTTT
CASSLETSTEAFF
>-|-|TRBV6-5|TRBJ2-5
TGTGCCACATACCACGGGGCCAGCCAGGATGAGACCCAGTACTTC
CATYHGASQDETQYF
>-|once|TRBV30|TRBJ1-6
TGTGCCTGGAGTGGGACATCTTTATCGCCCCTCCACTTT
CAWSGTSLSPLHF
>TRBD2|-|TRBV9|TRBJ2-5
TGTGCCAGCAGCGTAGAGACTAGCGGGAGTGAGACCCAGTACTTC
CASSVETSGSETQYF
>-|-|TRBV14|TRBJ2-3
TGTGCCAGCAGCCAAGGCCTCATAAGCGGACCCCTTAGGAGCACAGATACGCAGTATTTT
CASSQGLISGPLRSTDTQYF
>-|-|TRBV19|TRBJ2-1
TGTGCCAGTAGTAACCTTAGACGGCGCTACAATGAGCAGTTCTTC
CASSNLRRRYNEQFF
>TRBD2|-|TRBV5-8|TRBJ2-1
TGTGCCAGCAGCCCTGGGACTAGCGGGAGGTGGTATGAGCAGTTCTTC
CASSPGTSGRWYEQFF
>-|-|TRBV11-2|TRBJ2-5
TGTGCCAGTCACAGCTCCGGGTTCCAAGAGACCCAGTACTTC
CASHSSGFQETQYF
>-|-|TRBV19|TRBJ1-4
TGTGCCAGTAGTATGTCTCCCGGCAGGGGCATAAGTGAAAAACTGTTTTTT
CASSMSPGRGISEKLFF
>-|-|TRBV7-2|TRBJ1-1
TGTGCCAGCAGCTCGACCGGGGTGGGTGGCACTGAAGCTTTCTTT
CASSSTGVGGTEAFF
>TRBD1|-|TRBV2|TRBJ1-4
TGTGCCAGCAGCGGACAGGGAGAAAAACTGTTTTTT
CASSGQGEKLFF
>-|-|TRBV6-1|TRBJ1-2
TGTGCCAGCAGTGAACTTTTTTATGGCTACACCTTC
CASSELFYGYTF
>TRBD2|-|TRBV19|TRBJ2-2
TGTGCCAGTAGTATAGATAAGGAAGCGGGAGGTTGGACCGGGGAGCTGTTTTTT
CASSIDKEAGGWTGELFF
>TRBD2|-|TRBV7-9|TRBJ2-3
TGTGCCAGCCATAATAAAGGGACTAGCCCAGATACGCAGTATTTT
CASHNKGTSPDTQYF
>TRBD1|-|TRBV6-5|TRBJ2-5
TGTGCCAGCAGCCAGACAGGGGTCGAGACCCAGTACTTC
CASSQTGVETQYF
>TRBD2|-|TRBV7-9|TRBJ2-7
TGTGCCAGCAGCTTAGTGGGCGCTAGCGGTAACCCCTACGAGCAGTACTTC
CASSLVGASGNPYEQYF
>-|-|TRBV10-3|TRBJ2-1
TGTGCCATCAGTGGGGGGGGGACAGGCTCCTACAATGAGCAGTTCTTC
CAISGGGTGSYNEQFF
>-|-|TRBV10-3|TRBJ1-2
TGTGCCAGCAGTTACTCGGGGGCAGACTATGGCTACACCTTC
CASSYSGADYGYTF